This T cell receptor beta chain was recorded in a study of shared clonotypes between healthy human individuals. Positively selected for CCR7, the CD45RO-negative cells used as naive CD8 cells excluded terminally differentiated effector memory CD45RA+ cells. TCRdb's table, derived via immunoSEQ multiplex PCR, lists solely in-frame clones and lacks some. Of almost 700,000 clones listed, around 90% were seen once; the top ten hold about 24%. The V segment lost 6 bases and the J segment 8 bases; nucleotides outside the gene matches: 10. Germline V gene lookup returns CDR1 MNHEY and CDR2 SMNVEV (reference sequence). This CDR3 contains 17 residues.

This chain connects TRBV27 to TRBJ2-1, with 16 bases matching TRBD2. What was sequenced was naive CD8+ T cells sorted from blood. The TCR was taken from a man aged 25-45 years in good health. Here the CDR3 reads CASSHPGTSGRVHEQFF. The CDR3 region has the DNA TGTGCCAGCAGCCACCCCGGGACTAGCGGGAGGGTTCATGAGCAGTTCTTC.